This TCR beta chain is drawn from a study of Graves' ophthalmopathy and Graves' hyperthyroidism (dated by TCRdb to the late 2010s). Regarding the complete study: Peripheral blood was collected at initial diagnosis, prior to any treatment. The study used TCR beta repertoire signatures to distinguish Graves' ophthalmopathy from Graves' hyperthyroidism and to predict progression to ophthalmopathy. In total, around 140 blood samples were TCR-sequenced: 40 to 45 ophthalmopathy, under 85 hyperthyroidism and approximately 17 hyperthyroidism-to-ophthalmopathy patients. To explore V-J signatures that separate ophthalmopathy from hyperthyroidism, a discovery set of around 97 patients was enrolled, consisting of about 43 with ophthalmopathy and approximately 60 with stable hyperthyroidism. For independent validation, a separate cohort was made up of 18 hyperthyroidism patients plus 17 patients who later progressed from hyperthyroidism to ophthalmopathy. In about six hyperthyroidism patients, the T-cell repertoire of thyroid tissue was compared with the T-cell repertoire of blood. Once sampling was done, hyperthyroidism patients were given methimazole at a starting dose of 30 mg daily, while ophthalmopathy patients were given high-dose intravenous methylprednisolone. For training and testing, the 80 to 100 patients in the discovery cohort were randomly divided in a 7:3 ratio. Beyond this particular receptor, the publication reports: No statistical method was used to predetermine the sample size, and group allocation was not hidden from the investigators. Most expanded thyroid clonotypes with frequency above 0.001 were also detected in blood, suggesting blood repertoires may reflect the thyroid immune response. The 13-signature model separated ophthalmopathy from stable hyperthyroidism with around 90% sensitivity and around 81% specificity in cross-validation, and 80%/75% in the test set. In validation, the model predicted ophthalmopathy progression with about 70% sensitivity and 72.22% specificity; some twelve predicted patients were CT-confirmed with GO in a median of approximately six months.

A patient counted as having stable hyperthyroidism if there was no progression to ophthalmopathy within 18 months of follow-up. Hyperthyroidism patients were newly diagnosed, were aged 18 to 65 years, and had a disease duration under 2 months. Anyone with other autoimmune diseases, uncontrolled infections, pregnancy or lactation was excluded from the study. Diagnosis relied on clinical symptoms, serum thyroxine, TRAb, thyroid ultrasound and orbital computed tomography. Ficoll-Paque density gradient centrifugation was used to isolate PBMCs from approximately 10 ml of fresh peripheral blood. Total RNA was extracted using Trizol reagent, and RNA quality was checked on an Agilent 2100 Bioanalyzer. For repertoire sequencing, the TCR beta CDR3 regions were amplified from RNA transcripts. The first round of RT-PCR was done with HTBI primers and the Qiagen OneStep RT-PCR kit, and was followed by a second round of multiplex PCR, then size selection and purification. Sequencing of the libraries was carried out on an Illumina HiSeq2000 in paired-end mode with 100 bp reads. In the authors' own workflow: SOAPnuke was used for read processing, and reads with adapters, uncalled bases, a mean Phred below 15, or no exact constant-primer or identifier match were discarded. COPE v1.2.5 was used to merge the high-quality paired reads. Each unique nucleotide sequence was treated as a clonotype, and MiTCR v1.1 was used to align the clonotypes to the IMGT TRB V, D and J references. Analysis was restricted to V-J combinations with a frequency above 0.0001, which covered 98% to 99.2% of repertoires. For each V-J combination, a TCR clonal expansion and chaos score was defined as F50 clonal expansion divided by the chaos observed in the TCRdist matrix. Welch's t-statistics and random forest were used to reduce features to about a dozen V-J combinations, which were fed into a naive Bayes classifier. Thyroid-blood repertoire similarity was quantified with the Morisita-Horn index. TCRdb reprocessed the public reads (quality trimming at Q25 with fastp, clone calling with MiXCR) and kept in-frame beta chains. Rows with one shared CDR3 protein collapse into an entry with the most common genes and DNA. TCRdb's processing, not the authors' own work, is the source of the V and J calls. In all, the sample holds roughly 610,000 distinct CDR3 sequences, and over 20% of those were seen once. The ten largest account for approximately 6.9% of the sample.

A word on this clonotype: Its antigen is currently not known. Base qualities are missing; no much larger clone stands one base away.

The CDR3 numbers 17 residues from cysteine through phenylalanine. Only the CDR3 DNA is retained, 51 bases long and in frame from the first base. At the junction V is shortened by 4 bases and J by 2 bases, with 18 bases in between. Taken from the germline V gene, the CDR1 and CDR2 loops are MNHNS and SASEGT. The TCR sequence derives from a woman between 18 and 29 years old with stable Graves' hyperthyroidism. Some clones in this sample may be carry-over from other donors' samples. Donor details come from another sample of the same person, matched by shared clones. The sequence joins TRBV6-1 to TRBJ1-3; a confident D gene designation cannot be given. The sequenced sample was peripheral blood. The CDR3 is CASSGPPVPRAGNTIYF. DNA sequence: TGTGCCAGCAGTGGGCCCCCCGTCCCGCGGGCTGGAAACACCATATATTTT.